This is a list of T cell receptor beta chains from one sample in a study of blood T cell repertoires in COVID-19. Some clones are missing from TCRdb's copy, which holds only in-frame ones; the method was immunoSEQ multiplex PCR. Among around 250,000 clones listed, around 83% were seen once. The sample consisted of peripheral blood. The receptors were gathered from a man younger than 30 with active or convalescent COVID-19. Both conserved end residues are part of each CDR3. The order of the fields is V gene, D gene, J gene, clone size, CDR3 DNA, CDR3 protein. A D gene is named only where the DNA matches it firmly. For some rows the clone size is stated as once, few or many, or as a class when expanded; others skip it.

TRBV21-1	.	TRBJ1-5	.	TGTGCCAGGGATGACCATGGGGGGTATAGGTCGGACCTCCATAGCAATCAGCCCCAGCATTTT	CARDDHGGYRSDLHSNQPQHF
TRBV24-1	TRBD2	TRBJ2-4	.	TGTGCCACCAGTGATTCCCTTCTAGCGGGAGGGCCTCGGGACATTCAGTACTTC	CATSDSLLAGGPRDIQYF
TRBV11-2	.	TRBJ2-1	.	TGTGCCAGCAGCTTATATATTAGCTCCTACAATGAGCAGTTCTTC	CASSLYISSYNEQFF
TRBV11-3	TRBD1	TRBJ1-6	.	TGTGCCAGCAGCCGACAGGGCGATTCACCCCTCCACTTT	CASSRQGDSPLHF
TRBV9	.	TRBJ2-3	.	TGTGCCAGCAGCGTAGGCGGGACTTACACAGATACGCAGTATTTT	CASSVGGTYTDTQYF
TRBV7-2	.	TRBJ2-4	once	TGTGCCAGCAGCTCATCGGACACCAACATTCAGTACTTC	CASSSSDTNIQYF
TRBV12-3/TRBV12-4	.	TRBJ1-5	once	TGTGCCAGCAGGATGACAGACGATCAGCCCCAGCATTTT	CASRMTDDQPQHF
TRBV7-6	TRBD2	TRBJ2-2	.	TGTGCCAGCAGTGAGGTAGCGGGGGACACCGGGGAGCTGTTTTTT	CASSEVAGDTGELFF
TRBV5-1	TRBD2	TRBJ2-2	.	TGCGCCAGCAGCTTTTCTAGCGGGGGGGCGTCCGGGGAGCTGTTTTTT	CASSFSSGGASGELFF
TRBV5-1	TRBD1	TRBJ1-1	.	TGCGCCAGCACCCCTACTACAGGGGTTACTGAAGCTTTCTTT	CASTPTTGVTEAFF
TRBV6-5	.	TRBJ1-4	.	TGTGCCAGCAGTTACCAGTTACAGGGACGATTCGAAAAACTGTTTTTT	CASSYQLQGRFEKLFF
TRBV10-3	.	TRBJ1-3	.	TGTGCCATCTACTGGGTATGCAGACTGGGAAACACCATATATTTT	CAIYWVCRLGNTIYF
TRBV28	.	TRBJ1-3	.	TGTGCCAGCAGTTTATCGCCAGGGAGGATTGGAAACACCATATATTTT	CASSLSPGRIGNTIYF
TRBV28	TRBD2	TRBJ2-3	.	TGTGCCAGCAGTTCCCCCGGCGGGGGGGAGTGGGATACGCAGTATTTT	CASSSPGGGEWDTQYF
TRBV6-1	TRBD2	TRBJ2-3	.	TGTGCCAGCAGTGAAGCTGGAGCGGGGGGGGACACAGATACGCAGTATTTT	CASSEAGAGGDTDTQYF
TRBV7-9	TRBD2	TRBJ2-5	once	TGTGCCAGCACCACCAGCCGACCGGGACTAGCGGGGACCCTACAAGAGACCCAGTACTTC	CASTTSRPGLAGTLQETQYF
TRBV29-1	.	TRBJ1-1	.	TGCAGCGTTGGAGCAGGGGCGTTGGACACTGAAGCTTTCTTT	CSVGAGALDTEAFF
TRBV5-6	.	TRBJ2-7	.	TGTGCCAGCAGCCAAGGATTGAGCGGGACACTACACTACGAGCAGTACTTC	CASSQGLSGTLHYEQYF
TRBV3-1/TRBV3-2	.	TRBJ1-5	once	TGTGCCAGCAGCCAACGCGGTTCGGGTCACAATCAGCCCCAGCATTTT	CASSQRGSGHNQPQHF
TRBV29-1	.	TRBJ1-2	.	TGCAGCGTTGGTGAGGTGGAAGATGGCTACACCTTC	CSVGEVEDGYTF
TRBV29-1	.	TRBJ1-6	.	TGCAGCGTTGGGGCCGGGGGGGAACCCCTCCACTTT	CSVGAGGEPLHF
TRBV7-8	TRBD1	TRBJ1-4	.	TGTGCCAGCAGCCGCCCCAGGGGGAATGAAAAACTGTTTTTT	CASSRPRGNEKLFF
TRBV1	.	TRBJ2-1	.	TGCACCAGTTGGGGGACTAGCGGGGGGTGCCCAAGTTTGGTGCAGTTCTTC	CTSWGTSGGCPSLVQFF
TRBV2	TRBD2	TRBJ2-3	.	TGTGCCAGCGGGAAGCGGGACGGTACAGATACGCAGTATTTT	CASGKRDGTDTQYF
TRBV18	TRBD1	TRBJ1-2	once	TGTGCCAGCTCACTTAGGACAGGAGACCGGAACTATGGCTACACCTTC	CASSLRTGDRNYGYTF
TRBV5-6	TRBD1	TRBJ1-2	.	TGTGCCAGCAGGGAGGGACAGAACTATGGCTACACCTTC	CASREGQNYGYTF
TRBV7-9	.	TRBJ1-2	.	TGTGCCAGCAGCTTAGCCCCAGGCCCCCCCTATGGCTACACCTTC	CASSLAPGPPYGYTF
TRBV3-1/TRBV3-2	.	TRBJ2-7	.	TGTGCCAGCAGCCAACACGGACTCTACGAGCAGTACTTC	CASSQHGLYEQYF
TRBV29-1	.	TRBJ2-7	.	TGCAGCGTTGCCCTCCTGACAGACTCAAACGAGCAGTACTTC	CSVALLTDSNEQYF
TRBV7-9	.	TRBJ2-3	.	TGTGCCAGCAGCTTAGAAACTAGACTATATATAGATACGCAGTATTTT	CASSLETRLYIDTQYF
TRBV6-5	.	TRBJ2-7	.	TGTGCCAGCAGGGCGGGCCCAACGTACGAGCAGTACTTC	CASRAGPTYEQYF
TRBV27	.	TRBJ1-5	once	TGTGCCAGCAGTTTAGGGGGCCCAGATCAGCCCCAGCATTTT	CASSLGGPDQPQHF
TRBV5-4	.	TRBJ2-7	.	TGTGCCAGCAGAGCGGGAAGGACAGACGCCTACGAGCAGTACTTC	CASRAGRTDAYEQYF
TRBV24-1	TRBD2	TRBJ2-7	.	TGTGCCACCAGTGACCCGGGGACTAGCGGAGCGTACGAGCAGTACTTC	CATSDPGTSGAYEQYF
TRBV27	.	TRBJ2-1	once	TGTGCCAGCAGTTTAGGACTTACTCTAACAACTAATGAGCAGTTCTTC	CASSLGLTLTTNEQFF
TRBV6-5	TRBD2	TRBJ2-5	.	TGTGCCAGAAAGAGGACTAGCGGGGACGGAGAGACCCAGTACTTC	CARKRTSGDGETQYF
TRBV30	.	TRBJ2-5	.	TGTGCCTGGAGTGTACAGGATCAAGAGACCCAGTACTTC	CAWSVQDQETQYF
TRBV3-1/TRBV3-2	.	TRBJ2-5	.	TGTGCCAGCAGCCAAACCCGACTAGGGAAGTGGGAGACCCAGTACTTC	CASSQTRLGKWETQYF
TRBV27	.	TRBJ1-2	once	TGTGCCAGCAGTTTAAATGCGTTCGATGGCTACACCTTC	CASSLNAFDGYTF
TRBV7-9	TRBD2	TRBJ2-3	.	TGTGCCAGCAGCTTGACACTAGCGGGCCTGCAGTATTTT	CASSLTLAGLQYF
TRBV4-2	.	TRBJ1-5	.	TGTGCCAGCAGCCAAGATAGAGGAGACGGCAATCAGCCCCAGCATTTT	CASSQDRGDGNQPQHF
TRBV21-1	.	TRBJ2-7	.	TGTGCCAGCAGCAACTTTAACAGGGGCTACGAGCAGTACTTC	CASSNFNRGYEQYF
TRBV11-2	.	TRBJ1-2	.	TGTGCCAGCAGCTTAGGGGGCACTTTATCGAATCTTAACTATGGCTACACCTTC	CASSLGGTLSNLNYGYTF
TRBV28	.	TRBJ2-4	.	TGTGCCAGCAGTTTACCGGGACTCCCTCCGAACTTC	CASSLPGLPPNF
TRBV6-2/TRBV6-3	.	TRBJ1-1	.	TGTGCCAGCAGTTCCCTCTTTCGACAAAGTGAAGCTTTCTTT	CASSSLFRQSEAFF
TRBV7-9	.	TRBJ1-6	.	TGTGCCAGCAGCTTAAACGTAGATTCACCCCTCCACTTT	CASSLNVDSPLHF
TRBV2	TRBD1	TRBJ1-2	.	TGTGCCAGCAGTGAAGGGGACAGGGTCTATGGCTACACCTTC	CASSEGDRVYGYTF
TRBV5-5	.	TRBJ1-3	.	TGTGCCAGCAGCTTGGTTCCGGGGAGCTCTGGAAACACCATATATTTT	CASSLVPGSSGNTIYF
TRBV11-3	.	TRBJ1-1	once	TGTGCCAGCAGCTTTGGGGGGTTCGACACTGAAGCTTTCTTT	CASSFGGFDTEAFF
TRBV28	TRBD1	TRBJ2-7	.	TGTGCCAGCAGTACCGGGACAGGTCCCTACGAGCAGTACTTC	CASSTGTGPYEQYF
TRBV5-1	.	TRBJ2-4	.	TGCGCCAGCAGATCGGAGAGGGAGGCCAAAAACATTCAGTACTTC	CASRSEREAKNIQYF